This TCR beta chain was identified during a study of T-cell memory formation after mild COVID-19. MiXCR, applied by TCRdb to the 5' RACE reads, yields one record per CDR3 protein. This sample yields fewer than 250,000 distinct CDR3 sequences, of which about 16% are seen a single time; around 2% belongs to the top ten. On this clonotype itself: Its antigen is currently unknown.

Germline CDR1 is SNHLY and CDR2 is FYNNEI. CDR3 size: 13 residues. V gave up 6 bases and J gave up 11 bases; unmatched junction bases: 4. Whole-study findings and limits: Contracting CD8+ clones were enriched in EMRA, CD4+ mainly in CM and EM. What remained unconfirmed was the SARS-CoV-2 specificity of second-wave clones peaking on day 37.

The material sequenced was PBMCs or a T cell subset sorted from them (not recorded which). The chain employs TRBV2 and TRBJ1-6; 10 positions match TRBD1. The receptor comes from an adult woman who had mild COVID-19 (a few samples of this study predate the infection). Cell type and time point are not known. In DNA form, the CDR3 reads TGTGCCAGCAGGGACAGGGGGGTTGCACCCCTCCACTTT. As protein: CASRDRGVAPLHF.